These 14 T cell receptor beta chains came from one sample sequenced in a study of blood T cell repertoires in COVID-19. Generated by immunoSEQ multiplex PCR, the TCRdb table keeps only in-frame clones and is missing some. Of 75,000 to 90,000 clones detected, about nine tenths appear once; the ten largest clones hold under 2%. Source material: peripheral blood. Source of these receptors: a woman aged 50 to 65 in a cohort sampled during active COVID-19.

The chain is built from TRBV28 and TRBJ2-1; 9 nucleotides align to TRBD1. The germline CDR1 and CDR2 sequences are MDHEN and SYDVKM. The CDR3 length is 16 residues. V lost 4 bases, J lost 3 bases, and 7 bases stayed unmatched. This CDR3 is CASSYSGTGIYNEQFF. CDR3 coding DNA: TGTGCCAGCAGTTATTCCGGGACAGGGATCTACAATGAGCAGTTCTTC.

The rearrangement joins TRBV9 to TRBJ2-3, with 7 bases lining up with TRBD2. Germline trimming cut 4 bases from V and 3 bases from J; bases unmatched to any gene: 14. Germline assignment: CDR1 SGDLS and CDR2 YYNGEE. The CDR3 has 17 residues. The CDR3 loop is CASSPRVGLGGTDTQYF. DNA for the CDR3: TGTGCCAGCAGCCCCAGAGTGGGCCTCGGGGGGACAGATACGCAGTATTTT.

V gene TRBV4-2 combines with J gene TRBJ2-3; 14 bases line up with TRBD2. Per the germline V gene, CDR1 is LGHNA and CDR2 is YNFKEQ. The CDR3 consists of 16 residues. J lost 7 bases, V lost 1 base, and 4 bases had no gene match. CDR3 in DNA: TGTGCCAGCAGCCAAGCCGGGACTAGCGGGAGAAATACGCAGTATTTT. Translated: CASSQAGTSGRNTQYF.

The chain uses TRBV28 and TRBJ1-6; the D is unclear. The CDR3 extends over 18 amino acids. Germline V gene lookup returns CDR1 MDHEN and CDR2 SYDVKM. Trimming took off 6 bases at V and 4 bases at J, with 22 bases between the two ends. The CDR3 reads CASRPVSAPTFYNSPLHF. DNA of the CDR3: TGTGCCAGCAGGCCAGTAAGCGCCCCGACTTTTTATAATTCACCCCTCCACTTT.

The genes are TRBV6-5 and TRBJ1-3; D unclear. CDR1 and CDR2 (germline): MNHEY, SVGAGI. Trimming pared 7 bases from V and 2 bases from J, leaving 15 bases between. This CDR3 has 15 amino acids. CDR3 DNA: TGTGCCAGCACCCTGTTAGGAGAACCTGGAAACACCATATATTTT. This codes for CASTLLGEPGNTIYF.

The chain links TRBV2 to TRBJ1-6; TRBD1 is a possible D gene (6 bases). This CDR3 spans 14 amino acids. With 4 bases removed from V and 7 bases from J, the gap between germline ends came to 11 bases. Germline CDR1 and CDR2: SNHLY and FYNNEI. CDR3 coding DNA: TGTGCCAGCAGTGTAGACAGGAGGAATTCACCCCTCCACTTT. It specifies CASSVDRRNSPLHF.

CDR3 nucleotide sequence: TGTGCCAGCAGCTCCTGGGACAGGGTCCACGAGCAGTACTTC. Protein: CASSSWDRVHEQYF. The rearrangement joins TRBV11-2 to TRBJ2-7, with 9 bases identical to TRBD1. CDR1 and CDR2 from the germline V gene are SGHAT and FQNNGV. Trimming removed 4 bases from V and 5 bases from J; junction bases left unmatched: 6. This CDR3 region has 14 residues.

This chain joins TRBV11-2 and TRBJ1-6, with 10 bases aligning to TRBD1. The V and J ends lost 6 bases and 4 bases, in that order; junction bases with no gene match: 9. CDR3 length: 17 amino acids. Germline V gene lookup returns CDR1 SGHAT and CDR2 FQNNGV. CDR3 nucleotides: TGTGCCAGCAGTCGGACCGGGACAGGGGAATATAATTCACCCCTCCACTTT. It yields the protein CASSRTGTGEYNSPLHF.

This chain joins TRBV3-1 (or the pseudogene TRBV3-2) and TRBJ1-4, with 8 positions matching TRBD1. Trimming cost V 6 bases and J 7 bases; bases outside gene matches: 7. Per the germline V gene, CDR1 is LGHDT and CDR2 is YNNKEL (reference sequence). There are 14 residues in the CDR3. The CDR3 here is CASRLAGGGEKLFF. For the CDR3, the DNA is TGTGCCAGCAGACTCGCAGGGGGCGGTGAAAAACTGTTTTTT.

The chain is built from TRBV4-1 and TRBJ2-3; 16 bases line up with TRBD2. Per germline, CDR1 MGHRA and CDR2 YSYEKL. Trimming at V came to 8 bases and at J to 6 bases, leaving 8 bases not matched to a gene. This CDR3 spans 16 amino acids. The CDR3 DNA follows: TGCGCCAGCGCCCTGGGACTAGCGGGAGGGCCGGATACGCAGTATTTT. Encoded protein: CASALGLAGGPDTQYF.

This clone was detected once. The chain has TRBV5-1 and TRBJ1-2, with 9 bases fitting TRBD1. The CDR3 has 15 amino acids. Germline values: CDR1 SGHRS, CDR2 YFSETQ. The trim removed 5 bases at V and 4 bases at J, leaving 9 bases unmatched. DNA for the CDR3: TGCGCCAGCAGGGGCCGGGACAGGGTCGGCTATGGCTACACCTTC. Amino acid sequence: CASRGRDRVGYGYTF.

The chain uses TRBV6-2 or TRBV6-3 and TRBJ1-1, with 9 nucleotides matching TRBD1. This CDR3 contains 15 residues. Germline-derived CDR1 and CDR2 are MNHEY and SVGEGT. V shed 2 bases and J 6 bases; nucleotides not matched to a gene: 7. CDR3 in amino acids: CASSYGQGRRSEAFF. CDR3 DNA sequence: TGTGCCAGCAGTTACGGACAGGGGCGTAGGTCTGAAGCTTTCTTT.

This chain uses TRBV28 with TRBJ1-1; D possibly corresponds to TRBD1 (5 bases). This CDR3 comprises 13 residues. Trimming removed 7 bases at V and 8 bases at J, with 17 bases between. CDR1 and CDR2 (germline): MDHEN, SYDVKM. The CDR3 loop reads CASKLPGGKEAFF. CDR3 DNA sequence: TGTGCCAGCAAACTCCCGGGGGGGAAGGAAGCTTTCTTT.

CDR3 bases: TGTGCCAGCAGCCGTACTAGCGGGAGGGCCGACCACAATGAGCAGTTCTTC. Translating gives CASSRTSGRADHNEQFF. V is TRBV7-9 and J is TRBJ2-1; 13 nucleotides align to TRBD2. V was clipped by 5 bases and J by 5 bases; unmatched bases: 9. Germline assignment: CDR1 SEHNR and CDR2 FQNEAQ (reference sequence). The CDR3 is 17 amino acids. The whole variable domain, remainder taken from reference TRBV7-9 and TRBJ2-1, is DTGVSQNPRHKITKRGQNVTFRCDPISEHNRLYWYRQTLGQGPEFLTYFQNEAQLEKSRLLSDRFSAERPKGSFSTLEIQRTEQGDSAMYLCASSRTSGRADHNEQFFGPGTRLTVL.